The 18 T cell receptor beta chains presented below share a single source sample, sequenced in a study of blood T cells in healthy people across ages. The second PCR ran about 6 to 12 cycles with a sample-barcoded 5' primer and J-beta primers. MiXCR, run by TCRdb on the 5' RACE reads, gives a single entry per CDR3 protein. The sample contains about 830,000 distinct CDR3 sequences, around two thirds of which appear only once. The sequencing input was blood. These receptors all stem from a man aged 25-45 years in good health.

The rearrangement links TRBV27 to TRBJ2-5, with 7 bases matching TRBD2. V dropped 3 bases and J dropped 1; count of bases not matched to a gene: 5. The V gene's germline CDR1 is MNHEY and CDR2 SMNVEV (reference sequence). The CDR3 has 15 amino acids. The CDR3 region has the DNA TGTGCCAGCAGTTTTTGGCGGGGGTCCCAAGAGACCCAGTACTTC. Translating gives CASSFWRGSQETQYF.

This clonotype was observed once. The J gene is TRBJ2-1, the V gene TRBV6-1, with D unresolved. Per germline, CDR1 MNHNS and CDR2 SASEGT. V dropped 5 bases and J dropped 6 bases, with 14 bases sitting between them. The CDR3 covers 14 residues. The CDR3, as DNA: TGTGCCAGCAGTAGTCGGACGGTAGCCAATGAGCAGTTCTTC. It yields the protein CASSSRTVANEQFF.

V usage is TRBV11-1 and J usage is TRBJ2-1; D ambiguous. Trimming removed 6 bases from V and 11 bases from J, with 11 bases in between. This CDR3 is built from 11 residues. CDR1 is SGHAT, CDR2 FQDESV, per germline (reference sequence). Here the CDR3 DNA reads TGTGCCAGCAGTCTACCTTCGAAGCAGTTCTTC. Translated: CASSLPSKQFF.

This clonotype was seen a few times. The chain recombines TRBV28 with TRBJ2-7; D call uncertain. The germline V gene has CDR1 MDHEN and CDR2 SYDVKM. This CDR3 comprises 12 residues. The V gene lost 3 bases and the J gene lost 3 bases, with 6 bases spanning the gap. DNA of the CDR3: TGTGCCAGCAGTTTCGTCGACTACGAGCAGTACTTC. This sequence encodes CASSFVDYEQYF.

The genes are TRBV12-3 or TRBV12-4 and TRBJ2-5, with unresolved D. V was shortened by 5 bases and J by 5 bases, with 15 bases between the two germline ends. The CDR3 runs 14 residues. This CDR3 reads CASSPLHGIETQYF. The DNA for the CDR3 is TGTGCCAGCAGTCCATTACATGGTATTGAGACCCAGTACTTC.

The rearrangement links TRBV18 to TRBJ1-4; no clear D gene. The germline V and J ends were trimmed by 3 bases and 12 bases, with 14 bases remaining between them. Germline lookup yields CDR1 KGHSH and CDR2 LQKENI. This CDR3 is built from 13 residues. The CDR3 spells CASSPTREAELFF. The DNA of the CDR3 is TGTGCCAGCTCACCCACGAGGGAGGCAGAACTGTTTTTT. Full variable domain (rest looked up from reference TRBV18 and TRBJ1-4): NAGVMQNPRHLVRRRGQEARLRCSPMKGHSHVYWYRQLPEEGLKFMVYLQKENIIDESGMPKERFSAEFPKEGPSILRIQQVVRGDSAAYFCASSPTREAELFFGSGTQLSVL.

The gene calls are TRBV28 and TRBJ2-1; TRBD2 matches at 11 bases. The J segment lost 4 bases and the V segment lost 6 bases, leaving 2 bases of the junction unmatched. CDR1 and CDR2 (germline): MDHEN, SYDVKM. The CDR3 has 14 residues. Written as DNA, the CDR3 is TGTGCCAGCAGCAGACTAGCGGGGTACAATGAGCAGTTCTTC. As protein: CASSRLAGYNEQFF.

The chain carries TRBV2 and TRBJ1-2; TRBD1 matches at 8 bases. The germline V gene encodes CDR1 SNHLY and CDR2 FYNNEI. The CDR3 totals 13 residues. V lost 10 bases, J lost 4 bases, and 8 bases stayed unmatched. The CDR3 protein is CATTTGVGYGYTF. The CDR3, as DNA: TGTGCCACCACGACAGGGGTCGGCTATGGCTACACCTTC.

This chain links TRBV20-1 with TRBJ1-2; D gene unclear. This CDR3 region has 14 residues. Germline V gene data show CDR1 as DFQATT and CDR2 as SNEGSKA (reference sequence). V was clipped by 1 base and J by 0 bases, with 9 bases between them. The CDR3 protein is CSARGEGANYGYTF. The DNA for the CDR3 is TGCAGTGCTAGAGGGGAGGGAGCTAACTATGGCTACACCTTC.

The chain joins TRBV28 to TRBJ2-7; D is unclear. CDR3 size: 13 residues. Germline V gives CDR1 MDHEN, CDR2 SYDVKM. Trimming took 3 bases from V and 2 from J, leaving 8 bases between them. As DNA, the CDR3 is TGTGCCAGCAGTTTCCTACACCCCTACGAGCAGTACTTC. Its translation: CASSFLHPYEQYF. The full variable domain, in which reference TRBV28 and TRBJ2-7 provide the parts outside the CDR3, is DVKVTQSSRYLVKRTGEKVFLECVQDMDHENMFWYRQDPGLGLRLIYFSYDVKMKEKGDIPEGYSVSREKKERFSLILESASTNQTSMYLCASSFLHPYEQYFGPGTRLTVT.

This chain links TRBV20-1 with TRBJ2-3; 9 bases align to TRBD2. V lost 0 bases and J lost 0; bases outside the gene matches: 7. CDR1 DFQATT and CDR2 SNEGSKA come from the germline V gene (reference sequence). The CDR3 sequence is 17 residues long. The CDR3 DNA sequence: TGCAGTGCTAGAGAGGCGACTAGCGGAGTGAGCACAGATACGCAGTATTTT. Its protein product is CSAREATSGVSTDTQYF.

The chain employs TRBV28 and TRBJ2-7; tentatively, D is TRBD1 or TRBD2 (5 bases each). This CDR3 region has 15 residues. CDR1 is MDHEN and CDR2 is SYDVKM in the germline V gene. With 4 bases removed from V and 1 base from J, the gap between germline ends came to 14 bases. In nucleotides, the CDR3 is TGTGCCAGCAGTTCGGTAGAGGGGTGGTCCTACGAGCAGTACTTC. Protein: CASSSVEGWSYEQYF.

This clonotype was observed a handful of times. The chain carries TRBV3-1 and TRBJ2-7, with D unresolved. The CDR3 is 13 amino acids. The germline gives CDR1 LGHDT, CDR2 YNNKEL (reference sequence). Trimming pared 3 bases from V and 4 bases from J, leaving 10 bases between. CDR3 region: CASSQEPPYEQYF. CDR3 nucleotide sequence: TGTGCCAGCAGCCAGGAACCACCTTACGAGCAGTACTTC.

The chain employs TRBV27 and TRBJ1-5; D gene ambiguous. Germline loops: CDR1 MNHEY, CDR2 SMNVEV (reference sequence). The germline V and J ends were trimmed by 7 bases and 2 bases, with 6 bases remaining between them. The CDR3 extends over 12 amino acids. This CDR3 reads CASKEGNQPQHF. CDR3 coding DNA: TGTGCCAGCAAGGAGGGCAATCAGCCCCAGCATTTT.

CDR3 sequence reads: CSARAEGTGYYEQYF. As DNA, the CDR3 is TGCAGTGCTAGAGCCGAAGGGACAGGCTACTACGAGCAGTACTTC. The chain carries TRBV20-1 and TRBJ2-5, with TRBD1 matching over 8 bases. Gene TRBJ2-7 matches the end of the DNA better, so the J call may be wrong. Germline V gives CDR1 DFQATT, CDR2 SNEGSKA (reference sequence). The CDR3 sequence is 15 residues long.

The genes are TRBV6-5 and TRBJ2-7; possible D gene TRBD1, 6 bases. Trimming left V 6 bases short and J 2 bases short, with 14 bases between. CDR3 length: 14 amino acids. CDR1 MNHEY and CDR2 SVGAGI come from the germline V gene. The CDR3 DNA is TGTGCCAGCAGCTCCCCAGGGGCCCCCTACGAGCAGTACTTC. Its translation is CASSSPGAPYEQYF.

This clonotype has only a few counts. The chain joins TRBV7-9 to TRBJ2-3, with TRBD2 matching 7 bases. There are 16 residues in the CDR3. The germline CDR1 and CDR2 sequences are SEHNR and FQNEAQ (reference sequence). V lost 5 bases to trimming and J lost 0 bases; unmatched junction nucleotides: 8. The CDR3 region is CASSPLGGFSTDTQYF. The CDR3 coding sequence is TGTGCCAGCAGCCCCTTGGGGGGGTTTAGCACAGATACGCAGTATTTT.

The V gene is TRBV7-3, the J gene TRBJ2-5; 8 nucleotides align to TRBD2. Trimming took 2 bases from V and 11 from J; bases not matched to a gene: 13. This CDR3 has 15 amino acids. Germline V gives CDR1 SGHTA, CDR2 FQGTGA. The CDR3 nucleotides are TGTGCCAGCAGCTTACGCGGGGGGCCCCGGGGGGAGCAGTACTTC. Translated, it gives CASSLRGGPRGEQYF.